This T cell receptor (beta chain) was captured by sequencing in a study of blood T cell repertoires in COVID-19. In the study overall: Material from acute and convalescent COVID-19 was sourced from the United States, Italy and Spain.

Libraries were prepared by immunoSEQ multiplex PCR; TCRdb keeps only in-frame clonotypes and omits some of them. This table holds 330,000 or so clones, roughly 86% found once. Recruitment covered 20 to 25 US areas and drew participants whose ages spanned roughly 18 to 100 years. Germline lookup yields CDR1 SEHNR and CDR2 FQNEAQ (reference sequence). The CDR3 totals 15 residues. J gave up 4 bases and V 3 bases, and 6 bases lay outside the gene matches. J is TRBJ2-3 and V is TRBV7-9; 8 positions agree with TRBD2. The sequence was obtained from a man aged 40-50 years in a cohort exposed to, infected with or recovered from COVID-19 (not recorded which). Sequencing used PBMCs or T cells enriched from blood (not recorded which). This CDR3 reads CASSFSGISPDTQYF. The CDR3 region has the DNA TGTGCCAGCAGCTTTAGCGGGATTAGTCCAGATACGCAGTATTTT.